One and the same sample provided the 20 T cell receptor beta chains below, sequenced in a study of technical replicates of blood from four donors. Libraries were prepared by immunoSEQ multiplex PCR; TCRdb keeps only in-frame clonotypes and omits some of them. The sample lists around 92,000 clones, approximately 95% occurring once. Sequencing was done on a sample of T cells isolated from PBMCs. All receptors derive from a human donor in good health.

The V and J genes are TRBV5-6 and TRBJ1-1, with 8 bases that match TRBD1. Germline-derived CDR1 and CDR2 are SGHDT and YYEEEE. The V and J ends lost 4 bases and 4 bases, in that order; junction bases with no gene match: 6. There are 14 residues in the CDR3. This CDR3 is CASSLTGVSTEAFF. Here the CDR3 DNA reads TGTGCCAGCAGCCTGACAGGGGTGAGCACTGAAGCTTTCTTT.

The chain has TRBV14 and TRBJ2-5; TRBD1 might be the D (6 bases). The CDR3 consists of 16 residues. V lost 0 bases to trimming and J lost 1 base, with 12 bases between them. Germline CDR1 reads SGHDN; CDR2 reads FVKESK. CDR3 nucleotide sequence: TGTGCCAGCAGCCAAGATCCCGGGGACACCCAAGAGACCCAGTACTTC. Protein product: CASSQDPGDTQETQYF.

The V gene is TRBV9, the J gene TRBJ2-3; 7 bases map to TRBD1. V was clipped by 3 bases and J by 4 bases; unmatched bases: 8. CDR1 and CDR2 from the germline V gene are SGDLS and YYNGEE. The CDR3 contains 15 residues. The chain's CDR3 is CASSDRQGEADTQYF. The CDR3 region has the DNA TGTGCCAGCAGCGACAGACAGGGTGAGGCAGATACGCAGTATTTT.

The CDR3 DNA is TGTGCCAGCAGCCCCGGGGGACGTCCTAATGAAAAACTGTTTTTT. It is translated as CASSPGGRPNEKLFF. V and J are TRBV5-6 and TRBJ1-4; possibly TRBD1 for D (5 bases). Trimming pared 4 bases from V and 3 bases from J, leaving 13 bases between. The length of the CDR3 is 15 residues. Germline assignment: CDR1 SGHDT and CDR2 YYEEEE.

The chain employs TRBV11-3 and TRBJ2-1; D is possibly TRBD2 (7 bases). Germline CDR1 is SGHNT and CDR2 is YENEEA. The CDR3 spans 15 residues. V dropped 5 bases and J dropped 3 bases, with 14 bases sitting between them. For the CDR3, the DNA is TGTGCCAGCAGCCCACGGGGGGCAAGCTACAATGAGCAGTTCTTC. Translating gives CASSPRGASYNEQFF.

CDR3 bases: TGTGTCAGAAGAACCAGGAGGGGAACCTACAATGAGCAGTTCTTC. Translation: CVRRTRRGTYNEQFF. J is TRBJ2-1 and V is TRBV7-5; the table names TRBD2, a call not compared with the DNA. TRBV7-5 is shown as a pseudogene. The CDR3 is 15 residues long.

V and J are TRBV18 and TRBJ2-7; maybe TRBD2 (7 bases). The CDR3 runs 16 residues. Looked up from germline, CDR1 is KGHSH and CDR2 is LQKENI. V lost 3 bases, J lost 3 bases, and 18 bases lay in between. The CDR3 protein is CASSPSGGFGRYEQYF. The DNA of the CDR3 is TGTGCCAGCTCACCTTCGGGGGGCTTCGGTCGCTACGAGCAGTACTTC.

This sequence joins TRBV4-1 and TRBJ2-2, with 10 bases lining up with TRBD2. The CDR3 is made up of 17 amino acids. J lost 5 bases, V lost 1 base, and 7 bases had no gene match. The germline CDR1 and CDR2 sequences are MGHRA and YSYEKL. The CDR3 DNA follows: TGCGCCAGCAGCCAAGGCGCTAGCGGGAGTTCAACCGGGGAGCTGTTTTTT. It specifies CASSQGASGSSTGELFF.

The CDR3 nucleotides read TGCGCCAGCAGCCAGGGACAGAATAATTCACCCCTCCACTTT. This translates into CASSQGQNNSPLHF. The genes are TRBV5-1 and TRBJ1-6, with 7 nucleotides matching TRBD1. Germline lookup yields CDR1 SGHRS and CDR2 YFSETQ. Trimming took 4 bases from V and 5 from J; bases not matched to a gene: 3. This CDR3 contains 14 residues.

This clone has just a few counts. The V gene is TRBV5-1, the J gene TRBJ1-1; D is perhaps TRBD1 (5 bases). The germline V gene encodes CDR1 SGHRS and CDR2 YFSETQ. The CDR3 has 13 residues. V gave up 1 base and J gave up 1 base, with 5 bases separating them. The CDR3 DNA reads as TGCGCCAGCAGCTTGACAGGGAACACTGAAGCTTTCTTT. Translating gives CASSLTGNTEAFF. The complete variable domain, with remaining parts taken from reference TRBV5-1 and TRBJ1-1, reads KAGVTQTPRYLIKTRGQQVTLSCSPISGHRSVSWYQQTPGQGLQFLFEYFSETQRNKGNFPGRFSGRQFSNSRSEMNVSTLELGDSALYLCASSLTGNTEAFFGQGTRLTVV.

As DNA, the CDR3 is TGTGCCAGTAGTATTCCGGGACAGGCTCTATATAGCAATCAGCCCCAGCATTTT. Translated, it gives CASSIPGQALYSNQPQHF. The chain employs TRBV19 and TRBJ1-5; 8 positions agree with TRBD1. This CDR3 region has 18 residues. J gave up 0 bases and V 3 bases, and 10 bases lay outside the gene matches. Germline V gene sequence: CDR1 LNHDA, CDR2 SQIVND (reference sequence). Filled out from reference TRBV19 and TRBJ1-5, the complete variable domain reads DGGITQSPKYLFRKEGQNVTLSCEQNLNHDAMYWYRQDPGQGLRLIYYSQIVNDFQKGDIAEGYSVSREKKESFPLTVTSAQKNPTAFYLCASSIPGQALYSNQPQHFGDGTRLSIL.

This clone was observed a single time. The chain uses TRBV28 and TRBJ1-2; 9 bases agree with TRBD1. The CDR3 is 15 amino acids. CDR1 and CDR2 (germline): MDHEN, SYDVKM. The V and J ends lost 6 bases and 7 bases, in that order; junction bases with no gene match: 12. CDR3 in amino acids: CASSNNENRGPGYTF. CDR3 nucleotides: TGTGCCAGCAGCAACAATGAAAACAGGGGGCCTGGCTACACCTTC.

This chain joins TRBV6-1 and TRBJ1-2; D possibly corresponds to TRBD1 (5 bases). This CDR3 is 13 amino acids long. V was pared by 1 base and J by 2 bases, with 5 bases between. Germline V gives CDR1 MNHNS, CDR2 SASEGT. The CDR3 spells CASSEGQNYGYTF. The CDR3 region has the DNA TGTGCCAGCAGTGAAGGACAGAACTATGGCTACACCTTC.

The gene calls are TRBV11-3 and TRBJ2-5; D is perhaps TRBD2 (6 bases). The CDR3 extends over 13 amino acids. CDR1 is SGHNT and CDR2 is YENEEA in the germline V gene. V was cut by 0 bases and J by 5 bases, with 7 bases left in between. CDR3 DNA: TGTGCCAGCAGCTTAGATCGGGGGGAGACCCAGTACTTC. Its translation: CASSLDRGETQYF.

This clone was recorded once. The chain recombines TRBV28 with TRBJ2-7, with TRBD2 identical over 11 bases. Trimming cost V 4 bases and J 2 bases; bases outside gene matches: 4. Germline V gene lookup returns CDR1 MDHEN and CDR2 SYDVKM. The length of the CDR3 is 15 residues. CDR3 bases: TGTGCCAGCAGTTCCGGGACTAGCGGAACCTACGAGCAGTACTTC. Translating it yields CASSSGTSGTYEQYF.

The rearrangement uses TRBV6-5 and TRBJ1-5; D is uncertain. V was pared by 2 bases and J by 4 bases, with 6 bases between. CDR3 length equals 13 residues. Germline CDR1 reads MNHEY; CDR2 reads SVGAGI. The CDR3 region is CASSYAKNQPQHF. CDR3 sequence (DNA): TGTGCCAGCAGTTACGCGAAGAATCAGCCCCAGCATTTT.

The chain recombines TRBV6-6 with TRBJ1-1; D remains unclear. The V end lost 5 bases, the J end lost 0 bases, and 7 bases lay between the germline ends. Germline V CDR1 and CDR2: MNHNY, SVGAGI (reference sequence). The CDR3 loop spans 13 amino acids. CDR3 DNA sequence: TGTGCCAGCAGTCAACAGATGAACACTGAAGCTTTCTTT. Its protein is CASSQQMNTEAFF.

This chain connects TRBV5-8 to TRBJ1-3; D possibly corresponds to TRBD1 (6 bases). The V end was cut by 4 bases, the J end by 0 bases, with 14 bases between. There are 16 residues in the CDR3. Germline values: CDR1 SGHTS, CDR2 YDEGEE. As DNA, the CDR3 is TGTGCCAGCAGCACTGCCGACAGGCTCTCTGGAAACACCATATATTTT. This sequence encodes CASSTADRLSGNTIYF.

The genes are TRBV27 and TRBJ2-5; D is perhaps TRBD1 (5 bases). The germline gives CDR1 MNHEY, CDR2 SMNVEV (reference sequence). CDR3 size: 13 residues. The V end was cut by 6 bases, the J end by 2 bases, with 10 bases between. The DNA of the CDR3 is TGTGCCAGCAGCGAGACAGAACAAGAGACCCAGTACTTC. This translates into CASSETEQETQYF.

The chain has TRBV20-1 and TRBJ2-7; TRBD1 aligns across 7 bases. Germline V CDR1 and CDR2: DFQATT, SNEGSKA (reference sequence). The CDR3 is made up of 11 amino acids. V shed 6 bases and J 5 bases; nucleotides not matched to a gene: 4. For the CDR3, the DNA is TGCAGTGCCATAGACAGGGACGAGCAGTACTTC. This sequence encodes CSAIDRDEQYF.